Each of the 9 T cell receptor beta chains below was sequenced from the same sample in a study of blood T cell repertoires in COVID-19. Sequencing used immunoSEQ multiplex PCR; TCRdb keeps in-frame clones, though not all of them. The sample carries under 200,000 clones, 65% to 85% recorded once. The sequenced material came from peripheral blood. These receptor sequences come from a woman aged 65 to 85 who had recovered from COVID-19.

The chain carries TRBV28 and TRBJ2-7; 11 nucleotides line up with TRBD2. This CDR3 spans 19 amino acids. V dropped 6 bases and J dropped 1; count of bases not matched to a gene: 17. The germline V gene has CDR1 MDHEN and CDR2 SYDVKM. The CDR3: CASSPWGAASGGLSYEQYF. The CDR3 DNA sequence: TGTGCCAGCAGCCCCTGGGGGGCGGCTAGCGGGGGGCTATCCTACGAGCAGTACTTC. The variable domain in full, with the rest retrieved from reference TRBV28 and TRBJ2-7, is DVKVTQSSRYLVKRTGEKVFLECVQDMDHENMFWYRQDPGLGLRLIYFSYDVKMKEKGDIPEGYSVSREKKERFSLILESASTNQTSMYLCASSPWGAASGGLSYEQYFGPGTRLTVT.

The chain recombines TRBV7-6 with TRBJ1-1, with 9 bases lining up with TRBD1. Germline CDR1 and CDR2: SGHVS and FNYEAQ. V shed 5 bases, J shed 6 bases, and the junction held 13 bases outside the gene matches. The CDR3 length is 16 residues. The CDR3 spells CASSPRLGQGMAEAFF. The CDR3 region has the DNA TGTGCCAGCAGCCCCCGGTTAGGACAGGGGATGGCTGAAGCTTTCTTT.

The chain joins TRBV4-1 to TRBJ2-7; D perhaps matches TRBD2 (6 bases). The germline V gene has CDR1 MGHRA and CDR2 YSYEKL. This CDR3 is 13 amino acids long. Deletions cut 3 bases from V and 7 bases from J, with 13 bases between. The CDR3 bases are TGCGCCAGCAGCCACGGGCCGCGGGATGAGCAGTACTTC. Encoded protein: CASSHGPRDEQYF.

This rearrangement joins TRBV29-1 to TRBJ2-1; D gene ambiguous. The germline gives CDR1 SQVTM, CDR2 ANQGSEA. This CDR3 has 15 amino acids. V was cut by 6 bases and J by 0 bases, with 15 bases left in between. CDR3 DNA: TGCAGCGTAGCCCCGACAACCAGCTCCTACAATGAGCAGTTCTTC. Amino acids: CSVAPTTSSYNEQFF.

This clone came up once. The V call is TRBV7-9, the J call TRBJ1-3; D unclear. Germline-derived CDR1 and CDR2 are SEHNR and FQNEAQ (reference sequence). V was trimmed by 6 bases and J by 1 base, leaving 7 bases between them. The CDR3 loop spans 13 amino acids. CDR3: CASSPSSGNTIYF. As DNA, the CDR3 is TGTGCCAGCAGTCCCTCTTCTGGAAACACCATATATTTT.

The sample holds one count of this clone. The CDR3 protein is CASSYRDAGGGYTF. CDR3 nucleotide sequence: TGTGCCAGCAGTTACCGTGACGCGGGGGGTGGCTACACCTTC. The chain employs TRBV6-5 and TRBJ1-2; TRBD1 is a possible D gene (5 bases). Germline V gene lookup returns CDR1 MNHEY and CDR2 SVGAGI. This CDR3 contains 14 residues. V was shortened by 2 bases and J by 7 bases, with 14 bases between the two germline ends.

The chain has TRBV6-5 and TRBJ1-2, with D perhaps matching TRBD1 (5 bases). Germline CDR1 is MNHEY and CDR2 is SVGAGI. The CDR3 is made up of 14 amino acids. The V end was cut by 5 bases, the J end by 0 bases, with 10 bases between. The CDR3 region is CASSRVDTNYGYTF. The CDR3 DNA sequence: TGTGCCAGCAGTCGGGTGGACACTAACTATGGCTACACCTTC.

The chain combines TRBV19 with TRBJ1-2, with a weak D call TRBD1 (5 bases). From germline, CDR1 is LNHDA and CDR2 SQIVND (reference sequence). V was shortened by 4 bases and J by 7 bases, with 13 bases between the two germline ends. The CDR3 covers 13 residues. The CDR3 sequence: CASSSGRVGGYTF. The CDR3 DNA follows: TGTGCCAGTAGTAGCGGCAGGGTTGGTGGCTACACCTTC.

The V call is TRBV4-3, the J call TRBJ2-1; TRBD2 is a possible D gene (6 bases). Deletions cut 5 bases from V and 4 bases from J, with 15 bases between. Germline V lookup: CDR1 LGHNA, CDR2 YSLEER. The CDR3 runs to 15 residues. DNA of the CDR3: TGCGCCAGCAGCGGGGGGACCAATGCTTACAATGAGCAGTTCTTC. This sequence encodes CASSGGTNAYNEQFF.